The T cell receptor (beta chain) described here comes from a study of shared clonotypes between healthy human individuals. Only in-frame clones appear in the TCRdb table, and some are missing; sequencing was by immunoSEQ multiplex PCR. The table records about 1 million clones, approximately 76% of them present only once. Trimming shortened V by 0 bases and J by 2 bases, and 5 bases separated the two germline ends. Germline CDR1 is SGHNT and CDR2 is YYREEE (reference sequence). This CDR3 comprises 14 residues. The material sequenced was memory CD4+ T cells sorted from blood. The subset denotes: CD45RA-negative fraction. This clonotype originated in a man in his late teens or twenties in good health. V usage is TRBV5-4 and J usage is TRBJ2-2; D gene ambiguous. CDR3 residues: CASSLASNTGELFF. The CDR3 nucleotides read TGTGCCAGCAGCTTGGCCTCTAACACCGGGGAGCTGTTTTTT. The full variable domain, with the rest looked up from reference TRBV5-4 and TRBJ2-2, is ETGVTQSPTHLIKTRGQQVTLRCSSQSGHNTVSWYQQALGQGPQFIFQYYREEENGRGNFPPRFSGLQFPNYSSELNVNALELDDSALYLCASSLASNTGELFFGEGSRLTVL.